This TCR beta chain was recorded in a study of shared clonotypes between healthy human individuals (TCRdb year 2020). Regarding the research as a whole: A couple of women and three men aged 18 to 49 years were included in the cohort. For each donor, CD4 naive and CD4 memory were each run on three plates, CD8 naive on two plates, and CD8 memory on one plate. To increase sequencing depth and limit assay-specific biases, different laboratories used diverse techniques to prepare libraries and sequence TCR repertoires. Per donor, leukapheresis produced somewhere between about 0.8 and 9.5 billion PBMCs. To estimate repertoire size and how much clonotypes are shared between individuals, the study performed deep sequencing of blood TCR repertoires from 4 to 6 healthy adults. On the study overall, not on this receptor specifically: Because the study included only a small number of donors, the genetic and exposure-history diversity represented was limited. Around 5.4% of naive CD4, 3% to 4% of naive CD8, 2.3% of memory CD4, and 0.35% to 0.4% of memory CD8 clonotypes were shared across several donors. Pairwise subsampling indicated that sequencing depth was expected to affect the degree of clonotype sharing among donors. Clonotypes shared by all four sorted-subset donors showed higher generation probabilities than non-shared clonotypes. Naive subsets generally had larger estimated clonotype richness than memory subsets. Sampling was limited to blood, and TCR repertoires in tissue likely differ from TCR repertoires in blood. Even with the large sequencing depth, rarefaction of the sorted-subset datasets indicated that sequencing was incomplete.

TCR CDR3 regions were amplified from genomic DNA by multiplex PCR using the deep immunoSEQ assay. Genomic DNA extracted from each cell subset was distributed evenly over all wells of several immunoSEQ 96-well plates, and each plate served as one replicate. For sorted subsets, each replicate PCR was loaded with 200 ng genomic DNA, equivalent to 25,000 to 35,000 T cell genomes. Purified libraries were quantified with a Qubit 3.0 fluorometer, sized on a Bioanalyzer 2100, and re-quantified with the KAPA Library Quantification kit. Every immunoSEQ 96-well plate was sequenced on a dedicated single-read 150-cycle Illumina NextSeq 550 flow cell. The authors' pipeline ran thus. Because the immunoSEQ output included only junctional sequences and no quality scores, the filtering could not be the same as the filtering used for full-length reads. Sequences were annotated with PyIR, a Python wrapper for IgBLAST v1.9, using IMGT germline references to assign V/J genes and CDR3. Any read was removed if the V/J assignment was weak (E-value above 1e-6), the CDR3 was missing, or the read contained stop codons, out-of-frame junctions, or ambiguous translated residues. A V3J clonotype was defined by an identical inferred V gene, J gene, and CDR3 amino acid sequence. To compute the percentage overlap between repertoires, the number of shared unique clonotypes was divided by the size of the smaller repertoire. Richness of each repertoire was evaluated using RTK rarefaction, the Chao1 estimator, and Recon v2.1 estimates of unobserved clonotypes. For all TCRbeta clonotypes obtained by the gDNA method from four donors, generation probabilities were computed with OLGA. TCRdb took over this immuneACCESS table, retaining in-frame rearrangements with V and J assigned. Such tables are incomplete; in checked studies, under half of the missing clones stem from an unresolved V gene, and the remainder is unexplained. V, J and clone size are taken as reported in that table, and D and trimming were inferred from the DNA itself. The sample table records about 2 million clones; roughly 94% of these occur just once. 0.9% to 1.5% of the sample lies in the top ten.

For the CD8 naive samples, CD45RO-negative cells were positively selected for CCR7, yielding a CD45RA+CCR7+ population from which TemRA cells were excluded. The donors were healthy, HIV-negative adults with no recently reported acute infections or vaccinations. Only Caucasian adults living in Nashville, Tennessee, USA were represented among the donors. Blood was obtained by leukapheresis, after which PBMCs were separated by Ficoll-Histopaque density gradient centrifugation and cryopreserved in liquid nitrogen vapor phase. Analytical flow cytometry was used to check the purity and quantity of each magnetically sorted T cell population. Genomic DNA was isolated from each sorted fraction and quantified by UV absorbance on a Nanodrop 2000c. To note about this clone: Its antigen is currently not known. No base quality values were provided; no much bigger clone lies one nucleotide off.

Per the germline V gene, MGHRA is the CDR1 and YSYEKL is the CDR2. Counted from cysteine to phenylalanine, this CDR3 has 14 amino acids. The retained sequence is limited to the CDR3, 42 bases, with the frame set at the first base. Trimming at the junction amounts to 2 bases on V and 1 base on J, and the germline ends lie 8 bases apart. This receptor chain uses TRBV4-1 and TRBJ1-1, with an unclear D gene assignment. The clonotype originates from a man younger than 35 in good health. The sample comprised naive CD8+ T cells sorted from blood. The cell subset or site label, read with the paper, signifies: CD45RA+CCR7+. The CDR3 sequence is CASSQWSTNTEAFF. The DNA sequence is as follows: TGCGCCAGCAGCCAATGGTCCACGAACACTGAAGCTTTCTTT.